A single sample is the source of the 18 T cell receptor beta chains below, sequenced in a study of T cells in tuberculosis. TCRdb's table, derived via immunoSEQ multiplex PCR, lists solely in-frame clones and lacks some. The table includes 9,500 to 13,000 clones, around 94% detected once. Sequenced: PBMCs. Source of these receptors: an adult with tuberculosis.

The chain recombines TRBV5-1 with TRBJ2-3, with unresolved D. Germline CDR1 is SGHRS and CDR2 is YFSETQ. With 4 bases removed from V and 3 bases from J, the gap between germline ends came to 9 bases. This CDR3 has 13 residues. The CDR3 DNA reads as TGCGCCAGCAGCCTACCCCCTACAGATACGCAGTATTTT. It encodes CASSLPPTDTQYF.

V and J are TRBV7-7 and TRBJ2-5, with D possibly TRBD2 on 5 matching bases. CDR3 length equals 14 residues. Germline V gene data show CDR1 as SSHAT and CDR2 as FNYEAQ (reference sequence). Trimming shortened V by 5 bases and J by 1 base, and 11 bases separated the two germline ends. Written as DNA, the CDR3 is TGTGCCAGCAGCACCGGGGTTACCCAAGAGACCCAGTACTTC. Residues: CASSTGVTQETQYF.

The gene calls are TRBV18 and TRBJ2-7; 9 bases agree with TRBD1. This CDR3 spans 15 amino acids. The V and J ends lost 1 base and 0 bases, in that order; junction bases with no gene match: 1. Germline V CDR1 and CDR2: KGHSH, LQKENI. The CDR3 reads CASSPRDRDSYEQYF. The CDR3 DNA sequence: TGTGCCAGCTCACCACGGGACAGGGACTCCTACGAGCAGTACTTC.

The rearrangement links TRBV11-2 to TRBJ2-7; TRBD1 agrees at 8 bases. Trimming cost V 5 bases and J 7 bases; bases outside gene matches: 10. Germline CDR1 and CDR2: SGHAT and FQNNGV. This CDR3 spans 14 amino acids. The chain's CDR3 is CASSRIQGGGEQYF. The CDR3 bases are TGTGCCAGCAGCCGCATACAGGGGGGTGGGGAGCAGTACTTC. Together with reference TRBV11-2 and TRBJ2-7, the CDR3 gives the full variable domain: EAGVAQSPRYKIIEKRQSVAFWCNPISGHATLYWYQQILGQGPKLLIQFQNNGVVDDSQLPKDRFSAERLKGVDSTLKIQPAKLEDSAVYLCASSRIQGGGEQYFGPGTRLTVT.

This clone has a single count. The gene calls are TRBV5-6 and TRBJ2-1; maybe TRBD1 (6 bases). CDR3 length equals 14 residues. From germline, CDR1 is SGHDT and CDR2 YYEEEE. V shed 0 bases and J shed 6 bases, with 10 bases lying between them. For the CDR3, the DNA is TGTGCCAGCAGCTTGGCAGGGGCGCGCAATGAGCAGTTCTTC. It translates to CASSLAGARNEQFF.

V usage is TRBV19 and J usage is TRBJ2-7; D unclear. The CDR3 has 14 amino acids. With 2 bases removed from V and 5 bases from J, the gap between germline ends came to 13 bases. From germline, CDR1 is LNHDA and CDR2 SQIVND (reference sequence). CDR3 DNA sequence: TGTGCCAGTAGTATACACGGGTTGGATGACGAGCAGTACTTC. It codes for CASSIHGLDDEQYF.

J is TRBJ2-7 and V is TRBV6-5, with a possible D match to TRBD1 (6 bases). The CDR3 is 14 residues long. CDR1 is MNHEY, CDR2 SVGAGI, per germline. Trimming cost V 2 bases and J 3 bases, with 11 bases left between them. CDR3 protein: CASSYGQGYYEQYF. CDR3 DNA sequence: TGTGCCAGCAGTTACGGGCAGGGGTACTACGAGCAGTACTTC.

The chain carries TRBV11-2 and TRBJ2-4; a possible D gene is TRBD1 (5 bases). V was shortened by 5 bases and J by 8 bases, with 28 bases between the two germline ends. CDR3 length: 18 residues. The germline V gene has CDR1 SGHAT and CDR2 FQNNGV. CDR3 sequence (DNA): TGTGCCAGCAGCCCCGCAGAAGGGGCCCTTTGGTCTCGGGACATTCAGTACTTC. Translated: CASSPAEGALWSRDIQYF. Drawing the rest from reference TRBV11-2 and TRBJ2-4, the complete variable domain is EAGVAQSPRYKIIEKRQSVAFWCNPISGHATLYWYQQILGQGPKLLIQFQNNGVVDDSQLPKDRFSAERLKGVDSTLKIQPAKLEDSAVYLCASSPAEGALWSRDIQYFGAGTRLSVL.

The chain couples TRBV5-5 to TRBJ2-1; 8 bases align to TRBD1. With 4 bases clipped from V and 3 bases from J, the junction kept 9 bases outside the gene matches. Germline assignment: CDR1 SGHKS and CDR2 YYEKEE (reference sequence). The CDR3 consists of 16 residues. In DNA, the CDR3 is TGTGCCAGCAGCCCACGACAGGGGACGATCTACAATGAGCAGTTCTTC. Translated: CASSPRQGTIYNEQFF.

V and J are TRBV10-3 and TRBJ2-1; 11 bases agree with TRBD2. CDR1 and CDR2 from the germline V gene are ENHRY and SYGVKD. The CDR3 extends over 15 amino acids. Trimming took 3 bases from V and 4 from J; bases not matched to a gene: 2. CDR3 protein: CAISDSSGGYNEQFF. As DNA, the CDR3 is TGTGCCATCAGTGACTCTAGCGGGGGGTACAATGAGCAGTTCTTC.

The CDR3 DNA reads as TGCGCCAGCAGTGAGCCTAGCAATGAGCAGTTCTTC. Protein product: CASSEPSNEQFF. This chain joins TRBV10-2 and TRBJ2-1; no reliable D call. CDR1 WSHSY and CDR2 SAAADI come from the germline V gene. This CDR3 has 12 residues. With 2 bases removed from V and 6 bases from J, the gap between germline ends came to 5 bases.

The V call is TRBV6-6, the J call TRBJ1-6, with TRBD1 as a possible D gene (6 bases). Deletions cut 2 bases from V and 5 bases from J, with 13 bases between. Germline assignment: CDR1 MNHNY and CDR2 SVGAGI (reference sequence). The CDR3 length is 16 residues. CDR3 residues: CASSYEQGMDNSPLHF. DNA for the CDR3: TGTGCCAGCAGTTACGAACAGGGAATGGATAATTCACCCCTCCACTTT.

The rearrangement uses TRBV4-1 and TRBJ2-1, with 12 bases lining up with TRBD2. CDR3 length: 16 amino acids. Germline CDR1 MGHRA, CDR2 YSYEKL. The trim removed 2 bases at V and 7 bases at J, leaving 6 bases unmatched. The CDR3 DNA is TGCGCCAGCAGCCAAACGAGACTAGCGGGAGAGAATGAGCAGTTCTTC. Protein: CASSQTRLAGENEQFF.

The J gene is TRBJ2-1, the V gene TRBV18; 7 nucleotides line up with TRBD1. There are 16 residues in the CDR3. Looked up from germline, CDR1 is KGHSH and CDR2 is LQKENI. The trim removed 3 bases at V and 5 bases at J, leaving 10 bases unmatched. The CDR3: CASSPGPTGLDNEQFF. For the CDR3, the DNA is TGTGCCAGCTCACCGGGTCCGACAGGGTTAGACAATGAGCAGTTCTTC.

V and J are TRBV4-1 and TRBJ2-2, with 8 bases aligning to TRBD2. The ends lost 0 bases at V and 7 bases at J; junction bases unmatched: 7. Germline V gives CDR1 MGHRA, CDR2 YSYEKL. The CDR3 is made up of 16 amino acids. The CDR3 reads CASSQDLGLAIGELFF. CDR3 nucleotides: TGCGCCAGCAGCCAAGACTTAGGACTAGCAATCGGGGAGCTGTTTTTT.

This chain links TRBV27 with TRBJ1-4, with D uncertain. In germline, CDR1 is MNHEY, CDR2 SMNVEV (reference sequence). This CDR3 has 16 amino acids. Trimming left V 8 bases short and J 2 bases short, with 18 bases between. CDR3 nucleotide sequence: TGTGCCAGCGGAACTTATCTGACGGGGACTAATGAAAAACTGTTTTTT. This gives the protein CASGTYLTGTNEKLFF.

This chain links TRBV19 with TRBJ1-1, with 7 bases fitting TRBD1. CDR1 is LNHDA and CDR2 is SQIVND in the germline V gene (reference sequence). The V and J ends lost 6 bases and 11 bases, in that order; junction bases with no gene match: 15. This CDR3 region has 14 residues. The CDR3: CASRFTGAQQRAFF. The CDR3 bases are TGTGCCAGTAGGTTCACAGGGGCCCAACAACGGGCTTTCTTT.

The chain combines TRBV7-7 with TRBJ2-2, with D maybe TRBD2 (6 bases). Germline CDR1 SSHAT, CDR2 FNYEAQ (reference sequence). The CDR3 is 16 amino acids. With 5 bases removed from V and 2 bases from J, the gap between germline ends came to 15 bases. DNA of the CDR3: TGTGCCAGCAGCCCGGGACTTCTCGAAAACACCGGGGAGCTGTTTTTT. Protein product: CASSPGLLENTGELFF. Based on the CDR3 plus reference TRBV7-7 and TRBJ2-2, the full variable domain is GAGVSQSPRYKVTKRGQDVTLRCDPISSHATLYWYQQALGQGPEFLTYFNYEAQPDKSGLPSDRFSAERPEGSISTLTIQRTEQRDSAMYRCASSPGLLENTGELFFGEGSRLTVL.